This entry describes one T cell receptor beta chain. This sample was taken from a study of blood T cell repertoires in COVID-19. Germline CDR1 reads SNHLY; CDR2 reads FYNNEI. Between the trimmed V and J ends, which lost 6 bases and 1 base, there was a span of 12 bases. The CDR3 totals 14 residues. TCRdb's copy holds only in-frame clones and misses some; the assay was immunoSEQ multiplex PCR. The table has under 300,000 clones, 85% to 90% seen once; the top ten hold more than 1.5%. The sequence derives from a woman aged 60 to 75 who had recovered from COVID-19. Sequencing used PBMCs or T cells enriched from blood (not recorded which). The chain couples TRBV2 to TRBJ1-2, with D hard to call. This CDR3 is CASSASQVNYGYTF. The CDR3 coding sequence is TGTGCCAGCAGCGCCTCACAAGTTAACTATGGCTACACCTTC.